The clone carrying this TCR beta chain appeared many times. This sample was taken from a study of T cells in Graves' hyperthyroidism and ophthalmopathy. For the diagnoses, clinical symptoms, serum thyroxine and TRAb, thyroid ultrasound and orbital computed tomography were used. Using RNA transcripts as the source, TCR beta CDR3 regions were amplified. Carried out on the TCR CDR3, a first-round RT-PCR used the HTBI primer set. TCRdb analysed the multiplex PCR reads with MiXCR anew, one entry per CDR3 protein. The repertoire consists of over 200,000 distinct CDR3 sequences, with roughly 15% occurring once and the leading ten covering approximately 12%. From germline, CDR1 is SGHAT and CDR2 FQNNGV. CDR3 length equals 16 residues. V gave up 4 bases and J gave up 6 bases; unmatched junction bases: 11.

The sequencing sample was made of blood. The chain combines TRBV11-2 with TRBJ2-2; the match to TRBD2 covers 7 bases. The sequence was collected from a woman aged 35 to 49 with Graves' hyperthyroidism that later progressed to Graves' ophthalmopathy. CDR3 protein: CASSSISGIFAGELFF. CDR3 nucleotide sequence: TGTGCCAGCAGCTCCATCAGCGGGATATTTGCCGGGGAGCTGTTTTTT.